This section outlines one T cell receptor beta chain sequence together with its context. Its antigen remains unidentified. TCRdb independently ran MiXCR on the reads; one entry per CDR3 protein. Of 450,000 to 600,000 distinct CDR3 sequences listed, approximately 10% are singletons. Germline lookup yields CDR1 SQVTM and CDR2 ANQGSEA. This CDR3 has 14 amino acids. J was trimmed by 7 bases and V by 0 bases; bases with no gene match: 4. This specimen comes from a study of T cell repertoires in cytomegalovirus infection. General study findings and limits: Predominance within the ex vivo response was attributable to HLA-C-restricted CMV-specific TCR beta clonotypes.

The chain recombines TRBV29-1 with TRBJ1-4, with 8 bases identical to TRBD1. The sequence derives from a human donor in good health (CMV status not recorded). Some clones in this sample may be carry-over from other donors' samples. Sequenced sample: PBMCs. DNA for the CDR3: TGCAGCGTTGAAGATAGTACAGGGGGTGAAAAACTGTTTTTT. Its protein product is CSVEDSTGGEKLFF.